The 3 T cell receptor beta chains listed next were all sequenced from one sample in a study of read filtering for tumor transcriptome and immune sequencing. The library was built from around 380 ng RNA with molecular barcoded adaptors for alpha/delta and beta/gamma chains. TCRdb ran MiXCR on the reads and lists one entry per CDR3 protein. The repertoire holds approximately 90,000 distinct CDR3 sequences, with 20% to 25% as singletons. The sequenced material came from a population of CD138-negative cells sorted from bone marrow. These receptors originate from a donor aged 40 or over with multiple myeloma.

This clonotype has more than one count but fewer than ten. The J gene is TRBJ2-6, the V gene TRBV10-2; D gene uncertain. Trimming took 4 bases from V and 0 from J, leaving 10 bases between them. The CDR3 has 16 amino acids. Per germline, CDR1 WSHSY and CDR2 SAAADI. In nucleotides, the CDR3 is TGCGCCAGCAGTGCTTGGATGAGCTCTGGGGCCAACGTCCTGACTTTC. It codes for CASSAWMSSGANVLTF.

At least ten counts were recorded for this clonotype. This rearrangement joins TRBV6-1 to TRBJ1-1; D not resolved. The CDR3 is made up of 14 amino acids. V was shortened by 7 bases and J by 2 bases, with 14 bases between the two germline ends. The germline V gene has CDR1 MNHNS and CDR2 SASEGT. This CDR3 is CASIKTVANTEAFF. As DNA, the CDR3 is TGTGCCAGCATTAAGACGGTGGCAAACACTGAAGCTTTCTTT.

This clonotype has a count of ten or more. The genes are TRBV15 and TRBJ2-3; 7 bases are a match to TRBD1. Germline V lookup: CDR1 LNHNV, CDR2 YYDKDF (reference sequence). There are 15 residues in the CDR3. With 1 base clipped from V and 5 bases from J, the junction kept 6 bases outside the gene matches. CDR3: CATSRGSQGVDTQYF. Written as DNA, the CDR3 is TGTGCCACCAGCAGAGGAAGTCAGGGGGTAGATACGCAGTATTTT. The full variable domain, rest sourced from reference TRBV15 and TRBJ2-3, is DAMVIQNPRYQVTQFGKPVTLSCSQTLNHNVMYWYQQKSSQAPKLLFHYYDKDFNNEADTPDNFQSRRPNTSFCFLDIRSPGLGDTAMYLCATSRGSQGVDTQYFGPGTRLTVL.